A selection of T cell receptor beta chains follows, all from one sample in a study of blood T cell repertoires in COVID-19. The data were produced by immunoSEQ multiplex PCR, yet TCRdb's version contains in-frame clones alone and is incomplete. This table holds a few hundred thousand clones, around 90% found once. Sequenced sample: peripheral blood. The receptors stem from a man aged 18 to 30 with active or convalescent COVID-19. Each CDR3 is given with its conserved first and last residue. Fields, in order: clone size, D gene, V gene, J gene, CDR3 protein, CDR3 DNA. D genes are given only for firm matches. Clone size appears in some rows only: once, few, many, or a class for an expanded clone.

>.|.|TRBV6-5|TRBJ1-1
CASSYFRGASGEAFF
TGTGCCAGCAGTTACTTTCGGGGGGCTAGTGGTGAAGCTTTCTTT
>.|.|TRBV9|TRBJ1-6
CASSVGTESPLHF
TGTGCCAGCAGCGTAGGAACCGAGTCACCCCTCCACTTT
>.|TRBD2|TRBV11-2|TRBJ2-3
CASRPSGGAYDTQYF
TGTGCCAGCAGGCCTAGCGGGGGGGCTTATGATACGCAGTATTTT
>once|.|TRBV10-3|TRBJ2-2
CAISEHDQGGELFF
TGTGCCATCAGTGAACACGACCAGGGCGGGGAGCTGTTTTTT
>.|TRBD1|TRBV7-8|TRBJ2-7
CASSFRDRSFEQYF
TGTGCCAGCAGCTTCCGGGACAGGTCTTTCGAGCAGTACTTC
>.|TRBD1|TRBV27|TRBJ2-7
CASSSPGQGDYEQYF
TGTGCCAGCAGTTCCCCTGGGCAGGGGGATTACGAGCAGTACTTC
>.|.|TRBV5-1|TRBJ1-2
CGVPKGYGYTF
TGCGGTGTCCCGAAGGGGTATGGCTACACCTTC
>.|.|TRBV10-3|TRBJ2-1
CAISDRVNEQFF
TGTGCCATCAGTGACAGGGTGAATGAGCAGTTCTTC
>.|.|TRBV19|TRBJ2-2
CASSIGQATGELFF
TGTGCCAGTAGTATCGGACAAGCCACCGGGGAGCTGTTTTTT
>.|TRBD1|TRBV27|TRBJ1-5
CASSLSQGVAQPQHF
TGTGCCAGCAGTTTATCGCAGGGGGTGGCTCAGCCCCAGCATTTT
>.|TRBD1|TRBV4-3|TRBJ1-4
CASSQELQGINEKLFF
TGCGCCAGCAGCCAGGAGTTACAGGGGATAAATGAAAAACTGTTTTTT
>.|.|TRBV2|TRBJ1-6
CASTQQGNSPLHF
TGTGCCAGCACGCAACAGGGAAACTCACCCCTCCACTTT
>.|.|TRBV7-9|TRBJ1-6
CASSPISSSYNSPLHF
TGTGCCAGCAGCCCCATCTCGAGCTCCTATAATTCACCCCTCCACTTT
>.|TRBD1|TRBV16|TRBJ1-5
CASSQSSGQGNQPQHF
TGTGCCAGCAGCCAATCGAGCGGACAGGGGAATCAGCCCCAGCATTTT
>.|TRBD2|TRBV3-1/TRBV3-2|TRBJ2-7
CASSHNGGGLPYEQYF
TGTGCCAGCAGCCATAACGGGGGGGGCCTCCCCTACGAGCAGTACTTC
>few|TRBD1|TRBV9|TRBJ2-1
CASSVAGTGPYNEQFF
TGTGCCAGCAGCGTTGCCGGGACAGGCCCTTACAATGAGCAGTTCTTC
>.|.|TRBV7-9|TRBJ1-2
CASSFLQGSGYTF
TGTGCCAGCAGCTTTTTACAGGGAAGTGGCTACACCTTC
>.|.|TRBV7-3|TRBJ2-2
CASSSPAGAYTGELFF
TGTGCCAGCAGCTCCCCCGCGGGGGCCTACACCGGGGAGCTGTTTTTT
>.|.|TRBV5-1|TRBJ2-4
CASSFSATGLDIQYF
TGCGCCAGCAGCTTTTCCGCCACAGGGTTGGACATTCAGTACTTC
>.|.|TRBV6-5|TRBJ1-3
CASSLGVRNTIYF
TGTGCCAGCAGTTTAGGGGTTCGAAACACCATATATTTT
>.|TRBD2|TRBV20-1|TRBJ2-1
CSAISGGNTFF
TGCAGTGCTATATCGGGGGGGAATACCTTCTTC
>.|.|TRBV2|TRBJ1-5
CASTWGGSNQPQHF
TGTGCCAGCACATGGGGAGGGAGCAATCAGCCCCAGCATTTT
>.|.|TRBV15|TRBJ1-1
CATSSGGDVGITEAFF
TGTGCCACCAGCAGTGGGGGGGACGTCGGGATTACTGAAGCTTTCTTT
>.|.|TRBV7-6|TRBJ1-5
CASSLGGSLNQPQHF
TGTGCCAGCAGCTTAGGAGGCAGCCTCAATCAGCCCCAGCATTTT
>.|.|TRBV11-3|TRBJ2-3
CASSFITGDTQYF
TGTGCCAGCAGCTTCATAACTGGAGATACGCAGTATTTT
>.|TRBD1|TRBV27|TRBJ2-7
CASSLAGQGAQEQYF
TGTGCCAGCAGTTTAGCGGGACAGGGGGCGCAGGAGCAGTACTTC
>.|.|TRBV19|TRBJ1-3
CASNLQGTGNTIYF
TGTGCCAGTAATCTACAGGGTACTGGAAACACCATATATTTT
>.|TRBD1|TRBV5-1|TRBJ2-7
CASSWGQGDEQYF
TGCGCCAGCAGCTGGGGACAGGGAGACGAGCAGTACTTC
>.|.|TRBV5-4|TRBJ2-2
CASSAGLLNTGELFF
TGTGCCAGCAGCGCGGGACTCCTAAACACCGGGGAGCTGTTTTTT
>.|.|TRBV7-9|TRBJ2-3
CASSLVGGKGIDTQYF
TGTGCCAGCAGCTTAGTGGGCGGCAAGGGGATAGATACGCAGTATTTT
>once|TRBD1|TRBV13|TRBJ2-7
CASSATGGEQYF
TGTGCCAGCAGCGCCACAGGGGGCGAGCAGTACTTC
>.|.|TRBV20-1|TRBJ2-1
CSASYSLSYNEQFF
TGCAGTGCTAGTTATTCTCTCTCCTACAATGAGCAGTTCTTC
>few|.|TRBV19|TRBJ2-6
CASSIMGGSGANVLTF
TGTGCCAGTAGTATAATGGGGGGCTCTGGGGCCAACGTCCTGACTTTC
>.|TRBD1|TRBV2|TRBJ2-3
CASSAGTGLSTDTQYF
TGTGCCAGCAGTGCCGGGACAGGGCTAAGCACAGATACGCAGTATTTT
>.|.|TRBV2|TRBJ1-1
CASSGIRGNAEAFF
TGTGCCAGCAGTGGAATAAGGGGGAACGCTGAAGCTTTCTTT
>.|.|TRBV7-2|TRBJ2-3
CASSRGAATDTQYF
TGTGCCAGCAGTCGCGGGGCAGCCACAGATACGCAGTATTTT
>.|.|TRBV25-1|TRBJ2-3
CASTDTDTQYF
TGTGCCAGCACAGACACAGATACGCAGTATTTT
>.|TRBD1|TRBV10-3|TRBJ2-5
CAISVAGGETQYF
TGTGCCATCAGTGTGGCAGGGGGCGAGACCCAGTACTTC
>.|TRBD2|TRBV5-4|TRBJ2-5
CASSLAPAGGPAPQETQYF
TGTGCCAGCAGCTTGGCCCCCGCGGGGGGCCCCGCACCCCAAGAGACCCAGTACTTC
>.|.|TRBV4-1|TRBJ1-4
CASSQIPGHGNEKLFF
TGCGCCAGCAGCCAGATACCGGGACATGGTAATGAAAAACTGTTTTTT
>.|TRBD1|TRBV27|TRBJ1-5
CASSLRQGSGQPQHF
TGTGCCAGCAGTTTAAGACAGGGATCGGGTCAGCCCCAGCATTTT
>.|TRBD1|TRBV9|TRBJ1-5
CASSRDREKPQHF
TGTGCCAGCAGCCGGGACAGGGAGAAGCCCCAGCATTTT
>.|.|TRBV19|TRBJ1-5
CASSEGGYQNEPQHF
TGTGCCAGTAGTGAAGGGGGATATCAAAACGAGCCCCAGCATTTT
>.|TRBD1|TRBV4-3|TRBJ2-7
CASSQAFDRAYEQYF
TGCGCCAGCAGCCAAGCCTTCGACAGGGCCTACGAGCAGTACTTC
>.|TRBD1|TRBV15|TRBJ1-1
CATSSPGQENTEAFF
TGTGCCACCAGCTCGCCCGGACAGGAGAACACTGAAGCTTTCTTT
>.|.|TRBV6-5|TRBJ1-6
CASIGEGPRSPLHF
TGTGCCAGCATTGGGGAGGGCCCTCGCTCACCCCTCCACTTT
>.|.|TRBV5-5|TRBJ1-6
CASSSNQGTGSPLHF
TGTGCCAGCAGCTCCAACCAGGGAACCGGTTCACCCCTCCACTTT
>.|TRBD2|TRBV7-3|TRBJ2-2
CASSRSPSGAGELFF
TGTGCCAGCAGCAGGTCCCCTAGCGGGGCCGGGGAGCTGTTTTTT
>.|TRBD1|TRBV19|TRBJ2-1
CASTRDSSYNEQFF
TGTGCCAGTACCCGGGACAGTTCCTACAATGAGCAGTTCTTC
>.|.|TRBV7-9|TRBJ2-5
CASSPGQTETQYF
TGTGCCAGCAGCCCGGGACAAACGGAGACCCAGTACTTC
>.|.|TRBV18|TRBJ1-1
CASSAARENTEAFF
TGTGCCAGCTCAGCGGCCCGGGAGAACACTGAAGCTTTCTTT
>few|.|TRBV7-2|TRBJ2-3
CASSLETGTSSAQYF
TGTGCCAGCAGCTTAGAGACAGGAACTAGTTCCGCGCAGTATTTT
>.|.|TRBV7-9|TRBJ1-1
CASRTSTVTEAFF
TGTGCCAGCAGAACCTCGACAGTCACTGAAGCTTTCTTT
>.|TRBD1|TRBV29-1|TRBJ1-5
CSAGQGGNQPQHF
TGCAGCGCCGGACAGGGCGGCAATCAGCCCCAGCATTTT
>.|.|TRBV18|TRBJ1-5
CASSPQGFDQPQHF
TGTGCCAGCTCACCACAGGGGTTCGATCAGCCCCAGCATTTT
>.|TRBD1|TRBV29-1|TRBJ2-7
CSVQDRGSYEQYF
TGCAGCGTCCAGGACAGGGGAAGTTACGAGCAGTACTTC